These 7 T cell receptor beta chains originate from one sample sequenced in a study of breast tumors, draining lymph nodes, adjacent tissues. TCRdb called the multiplex PCR reads again in MiXCR, with one record for every CDR3 protein. Of about 230,000 distinct CDR3 sequences listed, approximately 29% were seen once; the top ten hold about 1.4%. Samples came from axillary lymph nodes draining the breast cancer. The sequencing input was axillary lymph node tissue. The receptors here all came from a female donor with breast cancer. Some clones in this sample may be carry-over from other donors' samples.

This clonotype was seen ten or more times. This chain uses TRBV6-6 with TRBJ2-7; D gene ambiguous. There are 12 residues in the CDR3. The V and J ends lost 5 bases and 3 bases respectively, with 8 bases between them. Germline V CDR1 and CDR2: MNHNY, SVGAGI (reference sequence). CDR3 in DNA: TGTGCCAGCAGTCCTCAGATCTACGAGCAGTACTTC. It translates to CASSPQIYEQYF.

This clonotype was observed a few times. Since a much larger clone is just one base distant, this may be a read error. This CDR3 fails to terminate in the conserved phenylalanine or tryptophan, so it likely reflects a read error. The J gene is TRBJ2-5, the V gene TRBV7-6; a weak D match, TRBD2 (7 bases). Germline V CDR1 and CDR2: SGHVS, FNYEAQ. Trimming cost V 5 bases and J 0 bases, with 10 bases left between them. The CDR3 contains 14 residues. This CDR3 reads CASSRGGDQETQYL. The CDR3, as DNA: TGTGCCAGCAGCAGAGGGGGGGACCAAGAGACCCAGTACCTC.

In its sample, this clonotype was seen a few times. The chain is built from TRBV19 and TRBJ1-1, with D possibly TRBD1 on 5 matching bases. The CDR3 runs 15 residues. Germline lookup yields CDR1 LNHDA and CDR2 SQIVND (reference sequence). Trimming removed 5 bases at V and 5 bases at J, with 18 bases between. The DNA of the CDR3 is TGTGCCAGTAGTGGGACGGGAGCGGGGGAGACTGAAGCTTTCTTT. Translation gives CASSGTGAGETEAFF.

This clonotype has only a few counts. One base away lies a much larger clone, so this may be a sequencing read error. The gene calls are TRBV6-6 and TRBJ2-2; 9 positions match TRBD2. The V gene end was trimmed by 5 bases and the J gene end by 6 bases; junction bases not matched to a gene: 10. The CDR3 has 16 residues. Per the germline V gene, CDR1 is MNHNY and CDR2 is SVGAGI (reference sequence). CDR3 residues: CASSHFAGGFAGELFF. In nucleotides, the CDR3 is TGTGCCAGCAGTCACTTTGCGGGAGGGTTTGCCGGGGAGCTGTTTTTT.

To note about this clonotype: The junction departs from germline at one end; a sequencing error may be responsible. The gene calls are TRBV20-1 and TRBJ1-1; D gene ambiguous. The CDR3 is made up of 13 amino acids. Germline V gene sequence: CDR1 DFQATT, CDR2 SNEGSKA (reference sequence). The CDR3 DNA sequence: TGCAGTGCTAGAGATCCCCCTCGTCCGCCCGGTCTCTTT. Translated: CSARDPPRPPGLF.

Details on this clonotype: One end of the junction varies from germline; a read error may be responsible. The rearrangement links TRBV15 to TRBJ1-3; the D is unclear. CDR3 length: 14 amino acids. Germline V gene lookup returns CDR1 LNHNV and CDR2 YYDKDF (reference sequence). The chain's CDR3 is CATAPGSPGNTIYF. The CDR3 DNA sequence: TGTGCCACAGCCCCGGGAAGCCCTGGAAACACCATATACTTT.

Details on this clonotype: One base away lies a much larger clone, so this may be a sequencing read error. The V and J genes are TRBV10-2 and TRBJ2-7; D is unclear. The CDR3 has 12 residues. CDR1 and CDR2 from the germline V gene are WSHSY and SAAADI. DNA for the CDR3: TGCGCCAGCGGTGAAACCCCCTACGAGCAGTACTTC. Its translation: CASGETPYEQYF.